The rows below give T cell receptor beta chains drawn from one sample of a study of cytomegalovirus exposure and HLA in healthy donors. The protocol was immunoSEQ multiplex PCR, while the TCRdb copy is restricted to in-frame clones and leaves out a portion. Here the sample spans under 150,000 clones, just under 80% being singletons. The material sequenced was PBMCs. The origin of the receptors is a woman under 30 in good health and CMV-seronegative. Both conserved end residues are trimmed from each CDR3. Each record gives: J gene, V gene, CDR3 protein.

- TRBV27 ASSLREGYEQY
TRBJ2-1 TRBV5-1 ASSLSGGIKSGNEQF
TRBJ2-7 TRBV7-7 ASSSGLAELYEQY
TRBJ2-3 TRBV5-8 ASSLATSGSPDTQY
TRBJ2-7 TRBV11-2 ASSLDRAFDEQY
TRBJ1-2 TRBV29-1 SARTEGYT
TRBJ1-1 TRBV30 AWSVTGMTEAF
TRBJ2-3 TRBV7-9 ASSRAGTDTQY
TRBJ1-2 TRBV7-8 ASSFTGDYGYT
TRBJ2-5 TRBV30 AWGGVGQETQY
TRBJ2-2 TRBV6-5 ASSLRQGFTGELF
TRBJ1-1 TRBV5-4 ASSIVGGGMNTEAF
TRBJ2-2 TRBV9 ASSVDRTGGTGELF
TRBJ2-7 TRBV5-1 ASSLSTSSYEQY
TRBJ2-1 TRBV9 ASSARAGPSYNEQF
TRBJ2-1 TRBV27 ASSVLGGHNEQF
TRBJ2-1 TRBV30 AWDPGLAGGPNEQF
TRBJ1-1 TRBV6-4 ASSDRADAEAF